This is a list of T cell receptor beta chains from one sample in a study of T cell responses to AZD1222 COVID-19 vaccine. The data were produced by immunoSEQ multiplex PCR, yet TCRdb's version contains in-frame clones alone and is incomplete. This sample yields about 72,000 clones, of which roughly nine tenths are seen a single time; more than 25% belongs to the top ten. This material consisted of peripheral blood, taken 28 days after the second AZD1222 dose. These receptors all come from an adult who received the AZD1222 COVID-19 vaccine. The CDR3 runs from the conserved cysteine through the conserved F or W. The order of the fields is CDR3 protein, CDR3 DNA, clone size, J gene, V gene, D gene. D genes are given only for firm matches. Rows give clone size only sometimes, using once, few, many, or a class for an expanded clone.

CASRGQGANTGELFF | TGTGCCAGCAGGGGGCAGGGCGCGAACACCGGGGAGCTGTTTTTT | NA | TRBJ2-2 | TRBV2 | NA
CASSFEGYEQFF | TGTGCCAGCAGTTTCGAGGGGTATGAGCAGTTCTTC | NA | TRBJ2-1 | TRBV12-3/TRBV12-4 | NA
CASSEAPGYEQYF | TGTGCCAGCAGTGAAGCGCCGGGCTACGAGCAGTACTTC | NA | TRBJ2-7 | TRBV2 | NA
CASTRQPGESGNTIYF | TGTGCCAGTACCAGGCAGCCGGGGGAATCTGGAAACACCATATATTTT | NA | TRBJ1-3 | TRBV19 | NA
CSVARDRGLYEQYF | TGCAGCGTGGCCCGGGACAGGGGGCTCTACGAGCAGTACTTC | NA | TRBJ2-7 | TRBV29-1 | TRBD1
CASSLTQGATEAFF | TGTGCCAGCAGCCTGACCCAAGGGGCCACTGAAGCTTTCTTT | NA | TRBJ1-1 | TRBV11-3 | NA
CASSPTSGRAYEQYF | TGTGCCAGCAGCCCGACTAGCGGGAGGGCCTACGAGCAGTACTTC | NA | TRBJ2-7 | TRBV6-5 | TRBD2
CASGRSGGETGELFF | TGTGCTAGTGGCCGTAGCGGAGGGGAGACCGGGGAGCTGTTTTTT | NA | TRBJ2-2 | TRBV12-5 | NA
CASSDYLADEYF | TGTGCCAGTAGTGACTACCTAGCGGACGAGTATTTT | NA | TRBJ2-3 | TRBV19 | TRBD2
CASSEYGEAGRGYTF | TGTGCCAGCAGTGAATACGGAGAGGCAGGGCGCGGCTACACCTTC | NA | TRBJ1-2 | TRBV25-1 | NA
CASTVTGGSEAFF | TGTGCCAGCACAGTGACAGGGGGTTCTGAAGCTTTCTTT | NA | TRBJ1-1 | TRBV28 | TRBD1
CASSEQGARRDNEQFF | TGTGCCAGCAGTGAGCAGGGGGCACGGAGGGACAATGAGCAGTTCTTC | NA | TRBJ2-1 | TRBV6-1 | TRBD1
CASSPFYPYEQYF | TGTGCCAGCTCACCATTCTATCCGTACGAGCAGTACTTC | once | TRBJ2-7 | TRBV18 | NA
CASSYVGGTGELFF | TGTGCCAGCAGCTACGTAGGGGGCACCGGGGAGCTGTTTTTT | NA | TRBJ2-2 | TRBV7-3 | NA
CASSVEGTGANVLTF | TGTGCCAGCAGTGTGGAGGGCACTGGGGCCAACGTCCTGACTTTC | NA | TRBJ2-6 | TRBV2 | NA
CAPPPFYGYTF | TGTGCCCCTCCGCCCTTCTATGGCTACACCTTC | NA | TRBJ1-2 | TRBV5-8 | NA
CASTSAEDNYGYTF | TGTGCCAGCACCTCGGCGGAGGATAACTATGGCTACACCTTC | once | TRBJ1-2 | TRBV28 | NA
CASSTGTYGYNEQFF | TGTGCCAGCAGTACCGGGACCTACGGCTACAATGAGCAGTTCTTC | NA | TRBJ2-1 | TRBV5-4 | NA
CASSQDIGPNTEAFF | TGCGCCAGCAGCCAAGACATAGGGCCGAACACTGAAGCTTTCTTT | NA | TRBJ1-1 | TRBV4-1 | NA
CASSSPGTGVYEQYF | TGTGCCAGCAGCTCACCCGGGACAGGGGTCTACGAGCAGTACTTC | NA | TRBJ2-7 | TRBV4-2 | TRBD1
CASSPHPITGENEQYF | TGTGCCAGCAGCCCCCACCCGATTACAGGGGAGAACGAGCAGTACTTC | NA | TRBJ2-7 | TRBV21-1 | NA
CASSPVGFQQTQYF | TGTGCCAGCAGCCCGGTGGGTTTCCAGCAGACGCAGTATTTT | NA | TRBJ2-3 | TRBV6-5 | NA
CASSLSFGSSHVYNEQFF | TGTGCCAGCAGCTTAAGCTTCGGGTCCTCCCACGTCTACAATGAGCAGTTCTTC | NA | TRBJ2-1 | TRBV11-3 | NA
CASSLEASAHEQFF | TGCGCCAGCAGCTTGGAGGCTTCGGCCCATGAGCAGTTCTTC | NA | TRBJ2-1 | TRBV5-1 | NA
CASTSGDGSYNEQFF | TGTGCCAGCACTTCAGGGGACGGCTCCTACAATGAGCAGTTCTTC | NA | TRBJ2-1 | TRBV27 | NA
CASSSAPDINEQFF | TGTGCCAGCAGCTCAGCTCCCGATATCAATGAGCAGTTCTTC | NA | TRBJ2-1 | TRBV7-3 | NA
CASSLQGNTEAFF | TGTGCCAGCAGCCTACAGGGTAACACTGAAGCTTTCTTT | NA | TRBJ1-1 | TRBV7-9 | NA
CASSVGTANTEAFF | TGTGCCAGCAGCGTAGGGACAGCGAACACTGAAGCTTTCTTT | NA | TRBJ1-1 | TRBV9 | NA
CASSPLASHSNQPQHF | TGTGCCAGTAGTCCCCTTGCATCGCACAGCAATCAGCCCCAGCATTTT | NA | TRBJ1-5 | TRBV19 | NA
CASSQDSYEQYF | TGTGCCAGCTCACAGGACAGCTACGAGCAGTACTTC | NA | TRBJ2-7 | TRBV18 | NA
CASSQQGLGGYTF | TGTGCCAGCAGCCAACAAGGGCTCGGGGGCTACACCTTC | NA | TRBJ1-2 | TRBV3-1/TRBV3-2 | NA